The entry below describes one TCR beta chain. Together with a sample-barcoded 5' primer, a J-beta primer mix was included in a second PCR lasting roughly 6 to 12 cycles. Each cDNA molecule received a tag from a template-switch adaptor that had 12 random nucleotides. Individual samples furnished no less than 3 million CDR3-containing paired-end reads apiece. TCRdb re-called the 5' RACE reads with MiXCR, one entry per CDR3 protein. The data show approximately 880,000 distinct CDR3 sequences, about 48% seen once. These data are taken from a study of blood T cells in healthy people across ages. This CDR3 spans 14 amino acids. Trimming left V 2 bases short and J 1 base short, with 8 bases between. Looked up from germline, CDR1 is SNHLY and CDR2 is FYNNEI.

This receptor was taken from a man aged 25-40 years in good health. J is TRBJ1-1 and V is TRBV2; D is uncertain. Sequencing was done on a sample of blood. The CDR3 coding sequence is TGTGCCAGCAGTGAATGGCGGTCGAACACTGAAGCTTTCTTT. Amino acid sequence: CASSEWRSNTEAFF. Full variable domain (rest looked up from reference TRBV2 and TRBJ1-1): EPEVTQTPSHQVTQMGQEVILRCVPISNHLYFYWYRQILGQKVEFLVSFYNNEISEKSEIFDDQFSVERPDGSNFTLKIRSTKLEDSAMYFCASSEWRSNTEAFFGQGTRLTVV.